Listed here are 14 T cell receptor beta chains from one sample, sequenced in a study of CD8+CD57+ T cells in acquired aplastic anemia. CD8+CD57+ cell expansion had been shown by flow cytometry in patients chosen for sequencing. Genomic DNA templated the TCR beta VDJ and CDR3 profiling. One entry per CDR3 protein, called by TCRdb with MiXCR from the reads. The data show 150,000 or so distinct CDR3 sequences, about 50% seen once. Sequencing was carried out using sorted CD4+, CD8+, or CD8+CD57+ T cells (not recorded which) from PBMCs. The receptors were sampled from a human donor with aplastic anemia.

There are many counts of this clonotype. This rearrangement joins TRBV13 to TRBJ2-7; a possible D gene is TRBD2 (5 bases). Germline CDR1 is PRHDT and CDR2 is FYEKMQ (reference sequence). This CDR3 region has 15 residues. With 5 bases removed from V and 0 bases from J, the gap between germline ends came to 14 bases. The CDR3 is CASSPNTGSSYEQYF. The CDR3 DNA follows: TGTGCCAGCAGCCCTAACACGGGGAGCTCCTACGAGCAGTACTTC.

This clonotype came up many times. The chain has TRBV27 and TRBJ2-3; D unresolved. Germline V CDR1 and CDR2: MNHEY, SMNVEV (reference sequence). The CDR3 has 13 residues. Trimming removed 6 bases from V and 2 bases from J, with 9 bases in between. As DNA, the CDR3 is TGTGCCAGCAGCCCTATATACACAGATACGCAGTATTTT. This codes for CASSPIYTDTQYF.

This clonotype showed up many times. This sequence joins TRBV19 and TRBJ2-7; 10 bases match TRBD1. The germline gives CDR1 LNHDA, CDR2 SQIVND (reference sequence). The CDR3 totals 15 residues. The V segment lost 6 bases and the J segment 7 bases; nucleotides outside the gene matches: 12. The DNA of the CDR3 is TGTGCCAGTAGCCTTACCGGGACAGGGGCGGGTGAGCAGTACTTC. Translated, it gives CASSLTGTGAGEQYF. The full variable domain, completed using reference TRBV19 and TRBJ2-7, is DGGITQSPKYLFRKEGQNVTLSCEQNLNHDAMYWYRQDPGQGLRLIYYSQIVNDFQKGDIAEGYSVSREKKESFPLTVTSAQKNPTAFYLCASSLTGTGAGEQYFGPGTRLTVT.

This clonotype was seen more than once but under ten times. The rearrangement uses TRBV14 and TRBJ2-3, with TRBD2 as a possible D gene (5 bases). With 5 bases removed from V and 8 bases from J, the gap between germline ends came to 8 bases. CDR3 length: 11 residues. The germline V gene has CDR1 SGHDN and CDR2 FVKESK. The CDR3: CASSNAGTQYF. For the CDR3, the DNA is TGTGCCAGCAGCAACGCGGGTACGCAGTATTTT.

The chain is built from TRBV5-6 and TRBJ1-2, with 11 bases matching TRBD1. The CDR3 consists of 14 residues. Unmatched junction bases numbered 3, after V lost 3 bases and J lost 5 bases. The germline V gene encodes CDR1 SGHDT and CDR2 YYEEEE. CDR3 region: CASSSGQGGYGYTF. The CDR3 DNA follows: TGTGCCAGCAGCTCGGGACAGGGGGGGTATGGCTACACCTTC.

The rearrangement joins TRBV10-3 to TRBJ1-2, with a tentative D call TRBD1 (5 bases). Deletions cut 8 bases from V and 6 bases from J, with 19 bases between. The CDR3 covers 14 residues. Germline V CDR1 and CDR2: ENHRY, SYGVKD. The CDR3 loop reads CAIGRGGTPDGYTF. For the CDR3, the DNA is TGTGCCATCGGAAGAGGAGGGACTCCTGATGGCTACACCTTC.

This clonotype was observed a few times. The chain carries TRBV18 and TRBJ2-3, with D unresolved. This CDR3 region has 15 residues. Germline V lookup: CDR1 KGHSH, CDR2 LQKENI. The germline V and J ends were trimmed by 4 bases and 4 bases, with 15 bases remaining between them. The DNA of the CDR3 is TGTGCCAGCTCACGGGTGGCGGAGACTGCAGATACGCAGTATTTT. It specifies CASSRVAETADTQYF. The complete variable domain, with remaining parts taken from reference TRBV18 and TRBJ2-3, reads NAGVMQNPRHLVRRRGQEARLRCSPMKGHSHVYWYRQLPEEGLKFMVYLQKENIIDESGMPKERFSAEFPKEGPSILRIQQVVRGDSAAYFCASSRVAETADTQYFGPGTRLTVL.

With regard to this clonotype: Germline is not matched at one junction end, which may reflect a read error. V is TRBV2 and J is TRBJ1-3; D uncertain. The length of the CDR3 is 15 residues. Germline V lookup: CDR1 SNHLY, CDR2 FYNNEI. CDR3: CASSGGVPSGSTIYF. The CDR3 DNA follows: TGTGCCAGCAGTGGTGGGGTTCCCTCTGGAAGCACCATATATTTT.

This clonotype appeared many times. The chain links TRBV4-1 to TRBJ1-2; the D gene is possibly TRBD1 (5 bases). The germline V and J ends were trimmed by 1 base and 2 bases, with 11 bases remaining between them. The CDR3 is 15 amino acids. CDR1 MGHRA and CDR2 YSYEKL come from the germline V gene. The CDR3 coding sequence is TGCGCCAGCAGCCAAGGACAGTTCCGCAACTATGGCTACACCTTC. This codes for CASSQGQFRNYGYTF.

Ten or more counts support this clonotype. This chain links TRBV4-3 with TRBJ1-2; TRBD1 might be the D (6 bases). V lost 4 bases and J 5 bases, leaving 20 bases between the germline ends. The germline gives CDR1 LGHNA, CDR2 YSLEER. This CDR3 is built from 16 residues. This chain's CDR3 is CASSPWKGGGSYGYTF. For the CDR3, the DNA is TGCGCCAGCAGCCCTTGGAAAGGGGGAGGGTCTTATGGCTACACCTTC.

CDR3 in DNA: TGTGCCAGCAGCGTGGCTGGAGAAGCTTTCTTT. Encoded protein: CASSVAGEAFF. The chain carries TRBV9 and TRBJ1-1; D unclear. V was shortened by 2 bases and J by 8 bases, with 7 bases between the two germline ends. The CDR3 consists of 11 residues. Germline V lookup: CDR1 SGDLS, CDR2 YYNGEE.

The chain carries TRBV24-1 and TRBJ2-1; a possible D gene is TRBD1 (6 bases). V was trimmed by 4 bases and J by 8 bases, leaving 14 bases between them. The CDR3 covers 14 residues. CDR1 and CDR2 (germline): KGHDR, SFDVKD. The CDR3 reads CATSDPMDSDEQFF. In DNA form, the CDR3 reads TGTGCCACCAGTGACCCTATGGACAGCGATGAGCAGTTCTTC.

This clonotype was detected many times. This rearrangement joins TRBV12-3 or TRBV12-4 to TRBJ2-1, with TRBD2 identical over 15 bases. This CDR3 region has 18 residues. V shed 5 bases, J shed 2 bases, and the junction held 7 bases outside the gene matches. The CDR3 spells CASSPGTSGGTPYNEQFF. The CDR3, as DNA: TGTGCCAGCAGTCCCGGGACTAGCGGGGGGACACCCTACAATGAGCAGTTCTTC.

This clonotype was found once. The chain is built from TRBV12-3 or TRBV12-4 and TRBJ2-2; 8 nucleotides match TRBD2. The trim removed 6 bases at V and 7 bases at J, leaving 10 bases unmatched. The CDR3 runs to 15 residues. The CDR3 DNA sequence: TGTGCCAGCAGCCTCCTTGGACTAGCAATCGGGGAGCTGTTTTTT. Its protein product is CASSLLGLAIGELFF.